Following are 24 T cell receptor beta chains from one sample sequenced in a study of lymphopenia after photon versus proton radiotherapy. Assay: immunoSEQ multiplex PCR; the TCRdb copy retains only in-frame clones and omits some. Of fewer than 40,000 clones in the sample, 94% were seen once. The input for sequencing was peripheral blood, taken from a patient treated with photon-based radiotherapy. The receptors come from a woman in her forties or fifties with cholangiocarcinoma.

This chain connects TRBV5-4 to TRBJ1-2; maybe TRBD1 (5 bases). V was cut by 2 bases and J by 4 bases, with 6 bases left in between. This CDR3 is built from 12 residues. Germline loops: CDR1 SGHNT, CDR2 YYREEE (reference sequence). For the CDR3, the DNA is TGTGCCAGCAGCTTAGACAGCTATGGCTACACCTTC. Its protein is CASSLDSYGYTF.

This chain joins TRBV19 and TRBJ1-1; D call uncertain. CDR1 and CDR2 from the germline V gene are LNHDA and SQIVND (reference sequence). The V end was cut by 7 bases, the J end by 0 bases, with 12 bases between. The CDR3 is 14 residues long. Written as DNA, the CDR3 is TGTGCCAGTATCGACGGTAGAATGAACACTGAAGCTTTCTTT. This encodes CASIDGRMNTEAFF.

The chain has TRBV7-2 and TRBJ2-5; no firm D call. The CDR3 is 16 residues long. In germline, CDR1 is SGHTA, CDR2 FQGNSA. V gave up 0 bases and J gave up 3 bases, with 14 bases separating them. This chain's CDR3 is CASSLALRNLKETQYF. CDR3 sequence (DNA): TGTGCCAGCAGCTTAGCTCTCAGAAATTTAAAAGAGACCCAGTACTTC.

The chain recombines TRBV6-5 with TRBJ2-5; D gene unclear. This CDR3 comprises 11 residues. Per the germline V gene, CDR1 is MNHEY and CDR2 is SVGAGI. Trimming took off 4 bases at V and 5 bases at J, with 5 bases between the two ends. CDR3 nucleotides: TGTGCCAGCAGTTTTGGGGAGACCCAGTACTTC. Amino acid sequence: CASSFGETQYF.

The CDR3 DNA is TGTGCCAGCAATGACGGCTCAACTGGGGCCAACGTCCTGACTTTC. It specifies CASNDGSTGANVLTF. The chain combines TRBV6-6 with TRBJ2-6; D not resolved. The CDR3 contains 15 residues. Germline CDR1 and CDR2: MNHNY and SVGAGI (reference sequence). Trimming pared 7 bases from V and 2 bases from J, leaving 12 bases between.

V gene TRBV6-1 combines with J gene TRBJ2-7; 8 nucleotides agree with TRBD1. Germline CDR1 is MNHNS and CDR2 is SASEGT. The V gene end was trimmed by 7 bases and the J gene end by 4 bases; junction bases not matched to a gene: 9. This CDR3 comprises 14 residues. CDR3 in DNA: TGTGCCAGCATGGAGCGACAGGGGATTTACGAGCAGTACTTC. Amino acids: CASMERQGIYEQYF.

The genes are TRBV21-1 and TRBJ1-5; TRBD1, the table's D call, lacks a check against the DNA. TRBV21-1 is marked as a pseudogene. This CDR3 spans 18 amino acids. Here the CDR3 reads CASIKGQGGRSSNQPQHF. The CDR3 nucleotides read TGTGCCAGCATCAAGGGACAGGGAGGGAGGTCGAGCAATCAGCCCCAGCATTTT.

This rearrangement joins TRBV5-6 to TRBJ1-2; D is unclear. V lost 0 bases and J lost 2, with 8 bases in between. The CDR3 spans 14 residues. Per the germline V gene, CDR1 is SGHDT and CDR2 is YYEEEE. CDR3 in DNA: TGTGCCAGCAGCTTGGGAAGACTGAACTATGGCTACACCTTC. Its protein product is CASSLGRLNYGYTF.

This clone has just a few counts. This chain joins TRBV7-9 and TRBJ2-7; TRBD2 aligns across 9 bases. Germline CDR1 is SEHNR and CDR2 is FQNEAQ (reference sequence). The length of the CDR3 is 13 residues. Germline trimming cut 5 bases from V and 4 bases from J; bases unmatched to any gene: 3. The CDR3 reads CASSPSGAYEQYF. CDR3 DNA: TGTGCCAGCAGCCCTAGCGGGGCTTACGAGCAGTACTTC. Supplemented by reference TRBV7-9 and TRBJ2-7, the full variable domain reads DTGVSQNPRHKITKRGQNVTFRCDPISEHNRLYWYRQTLGQGPEFLTYFQNEAQLEKSRLLSDRFSAERPKGSFSTLEIQRTEQGDSAMYLCASSPSGAYEQYFGPGTRLTVT.

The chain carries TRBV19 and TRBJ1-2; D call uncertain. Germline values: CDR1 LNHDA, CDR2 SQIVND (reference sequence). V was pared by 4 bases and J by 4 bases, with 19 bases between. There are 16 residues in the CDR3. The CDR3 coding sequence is TGTGCCAGTAGTAGCCTCGAACAAGGCCGGGGCTATGGCTACACCTTC. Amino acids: CASSSLEQGRGYGYTF.

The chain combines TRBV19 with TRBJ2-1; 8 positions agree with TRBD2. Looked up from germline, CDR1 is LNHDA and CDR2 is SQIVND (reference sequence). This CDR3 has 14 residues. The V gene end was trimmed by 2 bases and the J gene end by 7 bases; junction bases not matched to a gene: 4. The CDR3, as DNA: TGTGCCAGTAGTATACAAGCGGGGGTGAATGAGCAGTTCTTC. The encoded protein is CASSIQAGVNEQFF.

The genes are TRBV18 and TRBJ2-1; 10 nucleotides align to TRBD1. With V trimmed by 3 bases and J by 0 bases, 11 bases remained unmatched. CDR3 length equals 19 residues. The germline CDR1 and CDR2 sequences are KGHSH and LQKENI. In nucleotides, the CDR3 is TGTGCCAGCTCACCCCGACAGGGGGCTTCCCTCAGCTCCTACAATGAGCAGTTCTTC. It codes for CASSPRQGASLSSYNEQFF.

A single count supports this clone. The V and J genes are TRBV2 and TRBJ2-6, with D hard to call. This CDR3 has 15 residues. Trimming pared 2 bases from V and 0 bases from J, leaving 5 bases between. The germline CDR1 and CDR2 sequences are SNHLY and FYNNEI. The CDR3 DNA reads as TGTGCCAGCAGTGAACTGGCCTCTGGGGCCAACGTCCTGACTTTC. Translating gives CASSELASGANVLTF.

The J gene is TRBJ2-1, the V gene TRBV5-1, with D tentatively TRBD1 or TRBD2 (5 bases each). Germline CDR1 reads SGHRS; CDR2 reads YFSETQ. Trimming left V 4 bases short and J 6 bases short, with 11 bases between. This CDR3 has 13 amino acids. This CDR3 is CASSAGDSNEQFF. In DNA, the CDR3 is TGCGCCAGCAGCGCGGGCGACAGCAATGAGCAGTTCTTC.

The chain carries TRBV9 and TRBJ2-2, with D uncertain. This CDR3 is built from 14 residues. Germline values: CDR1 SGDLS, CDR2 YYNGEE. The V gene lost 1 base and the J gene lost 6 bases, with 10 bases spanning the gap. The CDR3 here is CASSVPPSPGELFF. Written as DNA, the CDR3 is TGTGCCAGCAGCGTACCACCATCGCCCGGGGAGCTGTTTTTT.

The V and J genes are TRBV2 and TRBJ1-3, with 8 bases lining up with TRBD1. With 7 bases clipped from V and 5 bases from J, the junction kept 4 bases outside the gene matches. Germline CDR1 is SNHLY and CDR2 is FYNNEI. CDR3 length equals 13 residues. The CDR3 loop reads CASTDRGRNTIYF. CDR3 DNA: TGTGCCAGCACTGACAGGGGAAGAAACACCATATATTTT.

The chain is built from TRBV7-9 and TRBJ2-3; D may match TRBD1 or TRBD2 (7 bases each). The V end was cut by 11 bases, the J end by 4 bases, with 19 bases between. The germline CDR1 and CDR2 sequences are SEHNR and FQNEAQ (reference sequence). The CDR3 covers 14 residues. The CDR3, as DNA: TGTGCCGCCAGGGGGGGGCGATCGCCAGATACGCAGTATTTT. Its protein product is CAARGGRSPDTQYF.

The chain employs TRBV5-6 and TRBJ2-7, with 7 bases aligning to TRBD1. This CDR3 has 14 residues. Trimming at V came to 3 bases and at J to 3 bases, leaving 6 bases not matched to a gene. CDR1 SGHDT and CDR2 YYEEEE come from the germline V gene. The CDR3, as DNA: TGTGCCAGCAGCTCGGCAGGGGGATACTACGAGCAGTACTTC. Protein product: CASSSAGGYYEQYF.

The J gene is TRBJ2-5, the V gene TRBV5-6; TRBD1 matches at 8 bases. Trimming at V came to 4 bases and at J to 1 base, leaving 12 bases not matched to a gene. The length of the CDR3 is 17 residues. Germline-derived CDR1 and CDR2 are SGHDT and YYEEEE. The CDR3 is CASSLPGGQGPQETQYF. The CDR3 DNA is TGTGCCAGCAGCCTCCCGGGCGGACAGGGACCCCAAGAGACCCAGTACTTC.

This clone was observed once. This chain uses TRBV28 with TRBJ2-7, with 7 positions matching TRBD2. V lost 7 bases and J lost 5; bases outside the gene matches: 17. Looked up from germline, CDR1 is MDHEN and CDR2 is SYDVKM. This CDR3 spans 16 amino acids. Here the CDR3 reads CASTVNFGGTKNEQYF. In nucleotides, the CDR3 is TGTGCCAGCACGGTTAATTTCGGGGGGACCAAGAACGAGCAGTACTTC. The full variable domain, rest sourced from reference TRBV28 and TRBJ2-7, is DVKVTQSSRYLVKRTGEKVFLECVQDMDHENMFWYRQDPGLGLRLIYFSYDVKMKEKGDIPEGYSVSREKKERFSLILESASTNQTSMYLCASTVNFGGTKNEQYFGPGTRLTVT.

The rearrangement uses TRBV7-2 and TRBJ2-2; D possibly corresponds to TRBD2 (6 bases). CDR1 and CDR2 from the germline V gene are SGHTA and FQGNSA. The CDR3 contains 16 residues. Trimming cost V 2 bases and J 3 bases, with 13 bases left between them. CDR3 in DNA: TGTGCCAGCAGCTTATCGGGGGTACCACACACCGGGGAGCTGTTTTTT. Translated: CASSLSGVPHTGELFF.

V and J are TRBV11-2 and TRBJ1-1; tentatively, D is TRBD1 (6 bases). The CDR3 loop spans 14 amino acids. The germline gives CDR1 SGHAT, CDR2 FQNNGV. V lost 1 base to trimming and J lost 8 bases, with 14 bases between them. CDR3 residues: CASSLGGGGREAFF. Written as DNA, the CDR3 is TGTGCCAGCAGCTTAGGAGGGGGGGGACGCGAAGCTTTCTTT.

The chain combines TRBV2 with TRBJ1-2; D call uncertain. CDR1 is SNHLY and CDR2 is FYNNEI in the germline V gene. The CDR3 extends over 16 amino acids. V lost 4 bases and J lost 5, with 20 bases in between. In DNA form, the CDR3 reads TGTGCCAGCAGTGGCCCTACGCACGATCCTTTTTATGGCTACACCTTC. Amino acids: CASSGPTHDPFYGYTF.

CDR3 DNA: TGCGCCAGCAGCCAAGATATGGTAACAGCAATGGGCAATCAGCCCCAGCATTTT. Amino acid sequence: CASSQDMVTAMGNQPQHF. This chain uses TRBV4-1 with TRBJ1-5, with no clear D. Between the trimmed V and J ends, which lost 0 bases and 2 bases, there was a span of 17 bases. CDR3 size: 18 residues. The germline V gene has CDR1 MGHRA and CDR2 YSYEKL.